This T cell receptor beta chain was documented in a study of cytomegalovirus exposure and HLA in healthy donors. Study context: Some 180 million T cells yielded some 120 million unique TCR beta sequences in earlier analysis. Genotyping showed roughly 81% of 398 donors falling in the Caucasian-associated ancestry cluster.

Amplification used 60 Vbeta primers and 13 Jbeta primers. The protocol was immunoSEQ multiplex PCR, while the TCRdb copy is restricted to in-frame clones and leaves out a portion. The sample has 130,000 to 150,000 clones, around 82% seen once. Concerning this clone itself: The antigen remains unidentified.

With V trimmed by 5 bases and J by 1 base, 4 bases remained unmatched. In germline, CDR1 is LNHDA, CDR2 SQIVND (reference sequence). This CDR3 comprises 14 residues. Study conclusions and caveats: As a later analysis revealed, the rate of TCR association differed by HLA locus, with DRB1 most and HLA-C fewest. One variant, a missense change in DCLRE1C, was linked in a later analysis to TCR beta V- and J-gene trimming.

The V gene is TRBV19, the J gene TRBJ2-5; 7 positions agree with TRBD1. The sequenced material came from PBMCs. This sequence originates from a woman aged 18-29 years in good health and CMV-seropositive. This CDR3 reads CASSAAGGQETQYF. In DNA form, the CDR3 reads TGTGCCAGTAGTGCCGCAGGGGGCCAAGAGACCCAGTACTTC.